The next 16 T cell receptor beta chains were all read from a single sample in a study of blood T cells in healthy people across ages. A second PCR, run for roughly 7 to 12 cycles, used a sample-barcoded 5' primer plus a J-beta primer mix. One entry per CDR3 protein results from TCRdb running MiXCR on the 5' RACE reads. The profile shows some 710,000 distinct CDR3 sequences, more than 35% of them singletons. Input material: blood. The receptors stem from a man older than 75 in good health.

The chain links TRBV20-1 to TRBJ2-2; 7 nucleotides line up with TRBD1. The germline V gene encodes CDR1 DFQATT and CDR2 SNEGSKA (reference sequence). Unmatched junction bases numbered 11, after V lost 2 bases and J lost 5 bases. There are 16 residues in the CDR3. The chain's CDR3 is CSARSLRGQLTGELFF. As DNA, the CDR3 is TGCAGTGCTAGATCATTAAGGGGGCAGCTAACCGGGGAGCTGTTTTTT.

CDR3 in DNA: TGCAGCGTTGGGGGCGGGGTAGCGGGGCTCACAGATACGCAGTATTTT. Translating it yields CSVGGGVAGLTDTQYF. The chain recombines TRBV29-1 with TRBJ2-3; 8 positions match TRBD2. CDR1 and CDR2 from the germline V gene are SQVTM and ANQGSEA. The CDR3 contains 16 residues. Unmatched junction bases numbered 11, after V lost 4 bases and J lost 2 bases.

This clonotype was counted a single time. Its ends do not fully match the called genes, so a read error is possible. This rearrangement joins TRBV19 to TRBJ1-2; TRBD1 matches 11 bases. CDR1 is LNHDA, CDR2 SQIVND, per germline (reference sequence). The CDR3 totals 15 residues. CDR3 protein: CAGSPRTGGADGYTF. The CDR3 bases are TGTGCCGGTAGTCCGCGGACAGGGGGCGCGGATGGCTACACCTTC.

This clonotype turned up a few times. This chain uses TRBV12-3 or TRBV12-4 with TRBJ1-4, with D unclear. V was cut by 4 bases and J by 5 bases, with 11 bases left in between. This CDR3 is built from 14 residues. The CDR3 DNA is TGTGCCAGCAGTTCGCGAAGTCTGAATGAAAAACTGTTTTTT. It yields the protein CASSSRSLNEKLFF.

This clonotype has only one observation. V gene TRBV7-2 combines with J gene TRBJ2-1; 9 nucleotides match TRBD1. The length of the CDR3 is 16 residues. The V segment lost 2 bases and the J segment 13 bases; nucleotides outside the gene matches: 15. Germline CDR1 SGHTA, CDR2 FQGNSA. The DNA of the CDR3 is TGTGCCAGCAGCTTACTCTCGGGACAGGGAGGAGAGACCCAGTTCTTC. It encodes CASSLLSGQGGETQFF.

Comments on this clonotype: The junction departs from the called germline gene at one end, perhaps through a read error. The chain combines TRBV12-3 or TRBV12-4 with TRBJ2-3, with D possibly being TRBD1 (5 bases). The CDR3 loop spans 15 amino acids. The CDR3 sequence is CASPPLGQGTDTEYF. The CDR3 DNA reads as TGTGCCAGCCCCCCTCTGGGGCAGGGTACAGATACGGAGTATTTT.

V and J are TRBV4-2 and TRBJ2-1; 7 positions agree with TRBD1. This CDR3 is 16 amino acids long. V was clipped by 0 bases and J by 6 bases; unmatched bases: 8. Germline CDR1 LGHNA, CDR2 YNFKEQ. For the CDR3, the DNA is TGTGCCAGCAGCCAAGAGGGACAGTCCCCCCGCAATGAGCAGTTCTTC. This translates into CASSQEGQSPRNEQFF.

The chain uses TRBV4-3 and TRBJ1-5; no clear D. Per germline, CDR1 LGHNA and CDR2 YSLEER. V gave up 6 bases and J gave up 7 bases, with 16 bases separating them. This CDR3 is 14 amino acids long. CDR3 region: CASSRRRTGQPQHF. For the CDR3, the DNA is TGCGCCAGCAGTCGCCGAAGGACGGGGCAGCCCCAGCATTTT.

This chain uses TRBV12-3 or TRBV12-4 with TRBJ2-3; possible D gene TRBD1, 5 bases. Trimming took off 6 bases at V and 0 bases at J, with 10 bases between the two ends. CDR3 size: 14 residues. CDR3 nucleotides: TGTGCCAGCAGCCGAAGGGGTAGCACAGATACGCAGTATTTT. This gives the protein CASSRRGSTDTQYF.

This clonotype appeared a single time. Germline is not matched at one junction end, which may reflect a read error. The rearrangement links TRBV28 to TRBJ2-4, with unresolved D. This CDR3 is built from 16 residues. Germline lookup yields CDR1 MDHEN and CDR2 SYDVKM. The CDR3 DNA sequence: TGTGCCGGCAGTCCCGACACTCAATTAGCCAAAAACATTCAGTACTTC. It translates to CAGSPDTQLAKNIQYF.

This chain uses TRBV28 with TRBJ1-4; possible D gene TRBD1, 5 bases. CDR3 length: 13 amino acids. Looked up from germline, CDR1 is MDHEN and CDR2 is SYDVKM. V lost 5 bases and J lost 8, with 12 bases in between. CDR3 sequence reads: CASSLGTREKLFF. In nucleotides, the CDR3 is TGTGCCAGCAGTCTAGGGACGAGGGAAAAACTGTTTTTT.

This clonotype has at least ten counts. This chain uses TRBV5-5 with TRBJ2-1; TRBD2 might be the D (6 bases). The CDR3 consists of 16 residues. Looked up from germline, CDR1 is SGHKS and CDR2 is YYEKEE (reference sequence). V was cut by 3 bases and J by 7 bases, with 20 bases left in between. CDR3: CASSSGSPGLANEQFF. Written as DNA, the CDR3 is TGTGCCAGCAGCTCTGGCTCACCGGGACTGGCAAATGAGCAGTTCTTC.

Worth noting for this clonotype: It may be a read error: a sequence one base away is much more abundant. V is TRBV28 and J is TRBJ2-1; 10 nucleotides agree with TRBD1. The CDR3 runs to 16 residues. Germline lookup yields CDR1 MDHEN and CDR2 SYDVKM. The CDR3 sequence: CANSLSGTGDFHEQFF. In DNA form, the CDR3 reads TGTGCCAACAGTTTATCGGGGACAGGGGATTTCCATGAGCAGTTCTTC. Full variable domain (missing parts from reference TRBV28 and TRBJ2-1): DVKVTQSSRYLVKRTGEKVFLECVQDMDHENMFWYRQDPGLGLRLIYFSYDVKMKEKGDIPEGYSVSREKKERFSLILESASTNQTSMYLCANSLSGTGDFHEQFFGPGTRLTVL.

The genes are TRBV10-3 and TRBJ1-2; TRBD1 might be the D (6 bases). CDR1 is ENHRY, CDR2 SYGVKD, per germline. V was trimmed by 2 bases and J by 3 bases, leaving 10 bases between them. The CDR3 loop spans 14 amino acids. The CDR3 here is CAISEGTQDYGYTF. The DNA of the CDR3 is TGTGCCATCAGTGAGGGGACACAAGACTATGGCTACACCTTC.

This clonotype has more than one count but fewer than ten. CDR3 amino acids: CASSQERVPYNSPLHF. The CDR3 DNA reads as TGCGCCAGCAGCCAGGAACGGGTGCCCTATAATTCACCCCTCCACTTT. This chain links TRBV4-3 with TRBJ1-6; D remains unclear. The CDR3 spans 16 residues. The V and J ends lost 3 bases and 2 bases respectively, with 11 bases between them. Germline lookup yields CDR1 LGHNA and CDR2 YSLEER.

There are many counts of this clonotype. V gene TRBV12-3 or TRBV12-4 combines with J gene TRBJ2-1; 11 bases map to TRBD2. The ends lost 6 bases at V and 7 bases at J; junction bases unmatched: 8. The length of the CDR3 is 15 residues. The CDR3 DNA reads TGTGCCAGCAGGACCGGGACTAGCGGATCGAATGAGCAGTTCTTC. Encoded protein: CASRTGTSGSNEQFF.